The subject of this entry is one T cell receptor beta chain. What it binds is not known. The data belong to a study of cytomegalovirus exposure and HLA in healthy donors. Overall study results and limits: 164 TCR beta chains were listed as cytomegalovirus-associated. Most observed TCR sequences were rare, whereas some public TCRs were detected in many donors.

Germline V gives CDR1 SGHTA, CDR2 FQGTGA. V lost 7 bases to trimming and J lost 3 bases, with 18 bases between them. CDR3 length equals 16 residues. Libraries were prepared by immunoSEQ multiplex PCR; TCRdb keeps only in-frame clonotypes and omits some of them. This table has 150,000 to 200,000 clones, 85% appearing once. The receptor's source is a man between 18 and 29 years old in good health and CMV-seropositive. The chain combines TRBV7-3 with TRBJ2-2, with D possibly being TRBD2 (5 bases). The sequencing input was PBMCs. The CDR3 here is CASNYGQYGDTGELFF. CDR3 in DNA: TGTGCCAGCAACTACGGGCAATACGGGGACACCGGGGAGCTGTTTTTT. Looking up the rest from reference TRBV7-3 and TRBJ2-2 gives the full variable domain: GAGVSQTPSNKVTEKGKYVELRCDPISGHTALYWYRQSLGQGPEFLIYFQGTGAADDSGLPNDRFFAVRPEGSVSTLKIQRTERGDSAVYLCASNYGQYGDTGELFFGEGSRLTVL.